What follows are 30 T cell receptor beta chains derived from one specimen sequenced in a study of blood T cells in healthy people across ages. Alongside a J-beta primer mix, a sample-barcoded 5' primer served in a second PCR lasting about 7 to 11 cycles. Each CDR3 protein gets one entry after TCRdb re-called the 5' RACE reads with MiXCR. The table shows 700,000 to 1,000,000 distinct CDR3 sequences, with approximately 44% occurring only once. The sample consisted of blood. The receptors shown here come from a man aged 55 to 70 in good health.

V and J are TRBV24-1 and TRBJ2-1, with 10 bases that match TRBD1. Trimming cost V 5 bases and J 5 bases; bases outside gene matches: 5. Germline CDR1 KGHDR, CDR2 SFDVKD. The CDR3 loop spans 15 amino acids. CDR3 in DNA: TGTGCCACCAGTGGGAAAGGGACAGGGGACAATGAGCAGTTCTTC. It codes for CATSGKGTGDNEQFF.

J is TRBJ2-4 and V is TRBV24-1; possible D gene TRBD1, 6 bases. The CDR3 length is 15 residues. V dropped 2 bases and J dropped 3 bases, with 10 bases sitting between them. The germline CDR1 and CDR2 sequences are KGHDR and SFDVKD. CDR3 in DNA: TGTGCCACCAGTGATTCCAGGGACATCAAAAACATTCAGTACTTC. Its translation is CATSDSRDIKNIQYF.

This chain links TRBV7-2 with TRBJ2-5; D is tentatively TRBD1 or TRBD2 (6 bases each). Deletions cut 5 bases from V and 5 bases from J, with 15 bases between. The germline V gene encodes CDR1 SGHTA and CDR2 FQGNSA. This CDR3 spans 14 amino acids. Here the CDR3 reads CASSIFGGLETQYF. The DNA for the CDR3 is TGTGCCAGCAGCATATTCGGGGGCCTGGAGACCCAGTACTTC.

This clonotype occurred a few times. The rearrangement links TRBV12-5 to TRBJ2-3; weak D call: TRBD1 (6 bases). CDR1 LGHNT and CDR2 FRNRAP come from the germline V gene. The length of the CDR3 is 13 residues. Trimming left V 8 bases short and J 6 bases short, with 15 bases between. CDR3 region: CASRVGGMDTQYF. CDR3 DNA sequence: TGTGCTAGTAGAGTAGGGGGTATGGATACGCAGTATTTT. Looking up the rest from reference TRBV12-5 and TRBJ2-3 gives the full variable domain: DARVTQTPRHKVTEMGQEVTMRCQPILGHNTVFWYRQTMMQGLELLAYFRNRAPLDDSGMPKDRFSAEMPDATLATLKIQPSEPRDSAVYFCASRVGGMDTQYFGPGTRLTVL.

The chain links TRBV29-1 to TRBJ2-5, with 11 positions matching TRBD1. The J call may be incorrect, as the DNA end agrees better with TRBJ2-7. Per the germline V gene, CDR1 is SQVTM and CDR2 is ANQGSEA. The CDR3 sequence is 14 residues long. Here the CDR3 reads CSVGSWTGGNEQYF. For the CDR3, the DNA is TGCAGCGTTGGAAGCTGGACAGGGGGCAACGAGCAGTACTTC.

This clonotype has a count of ten or more. The gene calls are TRBV3-1 and TRBJ1-2; D gene ambiguous. The CDR3 covers 15 residues. V lost 2 bases and J lost 2, with 12 bases in between. Per germline, CDR1 LGHDT and CDR2 YNNKEL (reference sequence). The CDR3 is CASSQTLTRNYGYTF. In nucleotides, the CDR3 is TGTGCCAGCAGCCAAACCCTGACGAGGAACTATGGCTACACCTTC.

The CDR3 DNA sequence: TGTGCCAGCAGCTTAGGTTCCTTCACAGGGCGTCATGAGCAGTTCTTC. Its protein product is CASSLGSFTGRHEQFF. The chain joins TRBV7-2 to TRBJ2-1; possible D gene TRBD1, 6 bases. The CDR3 has 16 residues. V gave up 1 base and J gave up 8 bases, with 18 bases separating them. Germline loops: CDR1 SGHTA, CDR2 FQGNSA.

This clonotype occurred once. This rearrangement joins TRBV12-3 or TRBV12-4 to TRBJ1-5; D is uncertain. The CDR3 runs to 14 residues. V lost 7 bases and J 1 base, leaving 11 bases between the germline ends. Here the CDR3 DNA reads TGTGCCAGCAATCTGGGCGGGAGCAATCAGCCCCAGCATTTT. It yields the protein CASNLGGSNQPQHF.

A word on this clonotype: At one end the junction does not follow the germline gene, possibly because of a read error. The chain uses TRBV5-5 and TRBJ1-5; D is unresolved. The CDR3 is made up of 15 amino acids. Germline values: CDR1 SGHKS, CDR2 YYEKEE (reference sequence). CDR3 sequence reads: CASSLGYYDNQPRHF. CDR3 in DNA: TGTGCCAGCAGCTTGGGATATTACGACAATCAGCCCCGGCATTTT.

The chain recombines TRBV3-1 with TRBJ2-2; possible D gene TRBD1, 5 bases. CDR3 length equals 15 residues. V lost 5 bases to trimming and J lost 1 base, with 11 bases between them. Per the germline V gene, CDR1 is LGHDT and CDR2 is YNNKEL (reference sequence). The CDR3 DNA reads as TGTGCCAGCAGCTTTCACACAGGGAACACCGGGGAGCTGTTTTTT. It translates to CASSFHTGNTGELFF. The variable domain in full, completed from reference TRBV3-1 and TRBJ2-2, reads DTAVSQTPKYLVTQMGNDKSIKCEQNLGHDTMYWYKQDSKKFLKIMFSYNNKELIINETVPNRFSPKSPDKAHLNLHINSLELGDSAVYFCASSFHTGNTGELFFGEGSRLTVL.

The chain couples TRBV12-3 or TRBV12-4 to TRBJ1-6; D is ambiguous. CDR3 length: 14 amino acids. V dropped 3 bases and J dropped 10 bases, with 13 bases sitting between them. Written as DNA, the CDR3 is TGTGCCAGCAGTTTCAACGGGAGACACTCACCCCTCCACTTT. Protein sequence: CASSFNGRHSPLHF.

This clonotype was recorded a few times. The chain carries TRBV3-1 and TRBJ2-5; possibly TRBD2 for D (5 bases). This CDR3 has 15 amino acids. The germline gives CDR1 LGHDT, CDR2 YNNKEL (reference sequence). Trimming stripped 1 base from V and 5 bases from J, with 14 bases between. CDR3 sequence (DNA): TGTGCCAGCAGCCAAGGAATCCGGGGTGACGAGACCCAGTACTTC. The encoded protein is CASSQGIRGDETQYF.

The gene calls are TRBV15 and TRBJ2-1; a possible D gene is TRBD1 (6 bases). V lost 1 base to trimming and J lost 4 bases, with 11 bases between them. The germline V gene has CDR1 LNHNV and CDR2 YYDKDF (reference sequence). This CDR3 has 15 residues. In nucleotides, the CDR3 is TGTGCCACCAGCAGAGCCGTGGACAGATACAATGAGCAGTTCTTC. Protein sequence: CATSRAVDRYNEQFF.

The chain recombines TRBV20-1 with TRBJ2-1; a possible D gene is TRBD1 (5 bases). Trimming shortened V by 3 bases and J by 10 bases, and 22 bases separated the two germline ends. Germline V gene lookup returns CDR1 DFQATT and CDR2 SNEGSKA (reference sequence). The CDR3 has 15 residues. This chain's CDR3 is CSARFQGGPFKEQFF. The CDR3 DNA is TGCAGTGCTAGGTTCCAGGGTGGTCCGTTCAAGGAGCAGTTCTTC.

This chain joins TRBV15 and TRBJ2-5; 9 nucleotides agree with TRBD1. The V and J ends lost 3 bases and 11 bases, in that order; junction bases with no gene match: 13. Per the germline V gene, CDR1 is LNHNV and CDR2 is YYDKDF (reference sequence). This CDR3 spans 15 amino acids. The CDR3 spells CATSRGQGGYNEQYF. Here the CDR3 DNA reads TGTGCCACCAGCAGGGGACAGGGAGGCTACAATGAGCAGTACTTC.

The chain recombines TRBV28 with TRBJ2-7, with 13 positions matching TRBD2. After removal of 5 bases from V and 1 base from J, the junction contained 5 bases not matched to a gene. The CDR3 length is 16 residues. CDR1 and CDR2 from the germline V gene are MDHEN and SYDVKM. Here the CDR3 DNA reads TGTGCCAGCAGTACTCCGGGACTAGCGGGATCCTACGAGCAGTACTTC. Translated, it gives CASSTPGLAGSYEQYF.

This clonotype has more than one count but fewer than ten. The gene calls are TRBV10-3 and TRBJ2-7, with 11 bases lining up with TRBD2. TRBJ2-5 matches the DNA end more closely, so the J call is doubtful. Germline V gene lookup returns CDR1 ENHRY and CDR2 SYGVKD. The CDR3 totals 14 residues. In nucleotides, the CDR3 is TGTGCCATCCGTCCTAGCGGGGGGATGGAGACCCAGTACTTC. Its protein is CAIRPSGGMETQYF.

This rearrangement joins TRBV2 to TRBJ2-5, with 8 positions matching TRBD1. The end of the DNA aligns better with TRBJ2-7, so the J call may be wrong. This CDR3 has 15 residues. Looked up from germline, CDR1 is SNHLY and CDR2 is FYNNEI. CDR3 amino acids: CASSDISGDRYEQYF. The CDR3 nucleotides are TGTGCCAGCAGCGATATATCAGGGGACAGGTACGAGCAGTACTTC.

The chain joins TRBV7-2 to TRBJ1-5; D unclear. Germline CDR1 reads SGHTA; CDR2 reads FQGNSA. CDR3 length equals 12 residues. V was trimmed by 2 bases and J by 7 bases, leaving 6 bases between them. The CDR3 protein is CASSLYDQPQHF. CDR3 bases: TGTGCCAGCAGCTTATATGACCAGCCCCAGCATTTT.

The chain joins TRBV6-1 to TRBJ1-6, with no clear D. V lost 8 bases and J 7 bases, leaving 9 bases between the germline ends. Germline lookup yields CDR1 MNHNS and CDR2 SASEGT. This CDR3 contains 12 residues. CDR3 sequence: CASQMANSPLHF. Here the CDR3 DNA reads TGTGCCAGCCAAATGGCCAATTCACCCCTCCACTTT.

The V call is TRBV10-3, the J call TRBJ2-5; D is uncertain. Looked up from germline, CDR1 is ENHRY and CDR2 is SYGVKD. Between the trimmed V and J ends, which lost 11 bases and 4 bases, there was a span of 8 bases. This CDR3 spans 10 amino acids. This chain's CDR3 is CALEVETQYF. Here the CDR3 DNA reads TGTGCCCTCGAAGTAGAGACCCAGTACTTC.

The chain employs TRBV28 and TRBJ2-7; 13 bases fit TRBD2. CDR3 length equals 16 residues. V was pared by 6 bases and J by 4 bases, with 9 bases of the junction left unmatched. Germline V gene data show CDR1 as MDHEN and CDR2 as SYDVKM. The CDR3 DNA sequence: TGTGCCAGCAGCCAAACTAGCGGGGGGGCTATTTACGAGCAGTACTTC. Its translation: CASSQTSGGAIYEQYF.

This clonotype was observed a few times. The chain recombines TRBV7-2 with TRBJ2-7; no firm D call. Trimming pared 0 bases from V and 6 bases from J, leaving 15 bases between. CDR1 and CDR2 (germline): SGHTA, FQGNSA. The CDR3 runs to 15 residues. The CDR3 sequence is CASSLAGKGSSEQYF. CDR3 nucleotide sequence: TGTGCCAGCAGCTTAGCCGGAAAGGGTAGCTCCGAGCAGTACTTC.

The rearrangement links TRBV12-3 or TRBV12-4 to TRBJ2-1; 8 bases are shared with TRBD2. V shed 3 bases and J 10 bases; nucleotides not matched to a gene: 11. CDR3 length equals 15 residues. This CDR3 is CASSFAGLAGGEQFF. The DNA of the CDR3 is TGTGCCAGCAGTTTCGCGGGGCTAGCGGGTGGGGAGCAGTTCTTC.

The table lists this clonotype with a few counts. The gene calls are TRBV7-2 and TRBJ2-3, with D perhaps matching TRBD1 or TRBD2 (5 bases each). Looked up from germline, CDR1 is SGHTA and CDR2 is FQGNSA. The CDR3 length is 16 residues. Trimming pared 3 bases from V and 0 bases from J, leaving 13 bases between. CDR3 nucleotides: TGTGCCAGCAGCTTGAATCCCGGGGCCAGCACAGATACGCAGTATTTT. Protein: CASSLNPGASTDTQYF.

The genes are TRBV12-3 or TRBV12-4 and TRBJ1-2; the D is unclear. V lost 7 bases, J lost 4 bases, and 19 bases lay in between. The CDR3 contains 15 residues. This CDR3 reads CASTAVPEYGYGYTF. CDR3 bases: TGTGCCAGCACCGCCGTACCCGAGTACGGCTATGGCTACACCTTC.

This chain joins TRBV3-1 and TRBJ1-4; D gene uncertain. The CDR3 totals 11 residues. The germline V gene has CDR1 LGHDT and CDR2 YNNKEL (reference sequence). Trimming left V 2 bases short and J 14 bases short, with 9 bases between. The CDR3 is CASSQFGMLFF. In nucleotides, the CDR3 is TGTGCCAGCAGCCAATTCGGTATGCTGTTTTTT.

The J gene is TRBJ2-6, the V gene TRBV5-1; a weak D match, TRBD2 (5 bases). CDR3 length equals 16 residues. From germline, CDR1 is SGHRS and CDR2 YFSETQ. V was shortened by 4 bases and J by 0 bases, with 11 bases between the two germline ends. The CDR3 DNA follows: TGCGCCAGCAGCCGGGAAACCCCCTCTGGGGCCAACGTCCTGACTTTC. This gives the protein CASSRETPSGANVLTF.

This sequence joins TRBV18 and TRBJ2-2; TRBD1 matches at 9 bases. The CDR3 runs to 14 residues. Losses at the gene ends were 1 base for V and 6 bases for J; bases not matched to a gene: 0. Germline V gene lookup returns CDR1 KGHSH and CDR2 LQKENI. The CDR3 coding sequence is TGTGCCAGCTCACCACGGACAGGGGCCGGGGAGCTGTTTTTT. Encoded protein: CASSPRTGAGELFF.

This clonotype came up many times. The chain couples TRBV12-3 or TRBV12-4 to TRBJ2-7, with a possible D match to TRBD2 (6 bases). The V end lost 5 bases, the J end lost 5 bases, and 10 bases lay between the germline ends. This CDR3 has 12 amino acids. DNA of the CDR3: TGTGCCAGCAGTCCCGGGACTCACGAGCAGTACTTC. Protein product: CASSPGTHEQYF.